The present TCR beta chain was sequenced within a study of control samples from healthy donors and cancer patients. The assay was immunoSEQ multiplex PCR, and TCRdb's table has in-frame clones only and misses some. The sample shows just under 75,000 clones, roughly nine tenths of them seen only once. The count of this clone is one. This CDR3 is built from 16 residues. The germline gives CDR1 SEHNR, CDR2 FQNEAQ (reference sequence). The trim removed 1 base at V and 8 bases at J, leaving 7 bases unmatched. Sequenced input: blood. The chain joins TRBV7-9 to TRBJ1-4; 10 nucleotides align to TRBD1. The source of this sequence is a woman aged 45-59 years in good health. The CDR3 nucleotides are TGTGCCAGCAGCTTAGGGGGGACAGGGGTTCGGGAAAAACTGTTTTTT. Translated: CASSLGGTGVREKLFF.